The 3 T cell receptor beta chains below were found in one sample sequenced in a study of T cell clonotyping in hematopoietic cell transplantation. Produced via immunoSEQ multiplex PCR; TCRdb's table is partial and in-frame only. The sample lists roughly 40,000 clones; about 93% were seen once. The sequencing sample was made of peripheral blood mononuclear cells. The receptors shown here come from a woman aged 50 to 60 in good health. Some clones in this sample may be carry-over from other donors' samples.

This chain links TRBV18 with TRBJ2-7; 7 nucleotides match TRBD1. Per the germline V gene, CDR1 is KGHSH and CDR2 is LQKENI. This CDR3 has 15 residues. V lost 6 bases, J lost 0 bases, and 8 bases stayed unmatched. The chain's CDR3 is CASSQPDRASYEQYF. DNA of the CDR3: TGTGCCAGCTCGCAACCCGACAGGGCCTCCTACGAGCAGTACTTC.

This clone was counted a few times. V usage is TRBV7-9 and J usage is TRBJ1-2, with 7 bases identical to TRBD1. The CDR3 loop spans 17 amino acids. The V and J ends lost 3 bases and 0 bases, in that order; junction bases with no gene match: 10. CDR1 and CDR2 (germline): SEHNR, FQNEAQ (reference sequence). CDR3 region: CASSFFDRDGANYGYTF. CDR3 bases: TGTGCCAGCAGCTTCTTCGACAGGGACGGGGCTAACTATGGCTACACCTTC.

V is TRBV10-3 and J is TRBJ2-1, with TRBD2 identical over 14 bases. J gave up 9 bases and V 0 bases, and 1 base lay outside the gene matches. CDR1 ENHRY and CDR2 SYGVKD come from the germline V gene. This CDR3 is 15 amino acids long. The CDR3 spells CAISESTSGGAEQFF. Here the CDR3 DNA reads TGTGCCATCAGTGAGTCGACTAGCGGGGGGGCTGAGCAGTTCTTC.